A selection of T cell receptor beta chains follows, all from one sample in a study of response to subunit inactivated influenza vaccine. MiXCR was run by TCRdb on the RT-PCR reads, yielding one entry per CDR3 protein. The table records approximately 730,000 distinct CDR3 sequences, approximately 15% of them present only once. The source material was PBMCs from blood, sampled approximately 15 days before vaccination. The receptors shown here come from a man in his fifties who received an inactivated influenza vaccine. Each CDR3 is given with its conserved first and last residue. Each record gives: V gene, J gene, CDR3 protein.

>TRBV24-1|TRBJ2-1
CATSDSWDPPGGEQFF
>TRBV6-2/TRBV6-3|TRBJ2-7
CASSYDPYYEQYF
>TRBV5-1|TRBJ2-1
CASSLQGQRFSEQFF
>TRBV7-7|TRBJ2-1
CASSPRQNNEQFF
>TRBV11-2|TRBJ2-1
CASSSGLAKVFGEQFF
>TRBV20-1|TRBJ2-1
CSAPLGSGFDEQFF
>TRBV20-1|TRBJ2-3
CSARDLIRADTQYF
>TRBV7-2|TRBJ2-5
CASSLFWTGTGQETQYF
>TRBV11-2|TRBJ2-7
CASSLEASGGLGEQYF
>TRBV18|TRBJ2-1
CASSPLGAGTSNEQFF
>TRBV11-2|TRBJ1-4
CASRRSGTEGEKLFF
>TRBV20-1|TRBJ2-1
CSARVRAREQFF
>TRBV11-2|TRBJ2-2
CASRVTGSNTGELFF
>TRBV6-2/TRBV6-3|TRBJ2-7
CASSGTVTYEQYF
>TRBV4-2|TRBJ2-1
CASTRDRGFNEQFF
>TRBV18|TRBJ1-2
CASSPGDLGNYGYTF
>TRBV6-1|TRBJ2-7
CASSEVGVREQYF
>TRBV6-5|TRBJ2-7
CASSSQGLAVYEQYF
>TRBV5-6|TRBJ2-5
CASSLASLGTQYF
>TRBV25-1|TRBJ2-2
CASSEGTSGYNTGELFF
>TRBV30|TRBJ2-7
CAWTNGGGAYEQYF
>TRBV7-2|TRBJ1-1
CASSLKGATEAFF
>TRBV7-2|TRBJ2-5
CASSLVGIQQETQYF
>TRBV5-1|TRBJ2-1
CASSLEGGQSYNEQFF
>TRBV5-1|TRBJ2-2
CASSPPGPTGELFF
>TRBV4-3|TRBJ1-6
CASSQGRTGGSPLHF
>TRBV28|TRBJ1-1
CASTVPGLQGKLNTEAFF
>TRBV19|TRBJ2-1
CASSIGALAVEQFF
>TRBV4-1|TRBJ1-5
CASSRTGGYNQPQHF
>TRBV3-1|TRBJ1-1
CASSRSRVLRTEAFF
>TRBV4-1|TRBJ2-1
CASSQRTAHNEQFF
>TRBV5-5|TRBJ1-1
CASSADPGLVNTEAFF
>TRBV11-2|TRBJ1-5
CASSPDVRQPQHF
>TRBV6-5|TRBJ2-1
CASSNHENEQFF
>TRBV4-2|TRBJ2-7
CASSQKVDRGGSYEQYF
>TRBV4-1|TRBJ2-1
CASSQLAGIYEQFF
>TRBV9|TRBJ2-3
CASSVGVRGTDTQYF
>TRBV29-1|TRBJ2-1
CSVQEQGFYSDEQFF
>TRBV2|TRBJ2-2
CASMRFDTGELFF
>TRBV2|TRBJ2-7
CASRSSHSYEQYF
>TRBV7-9|TRBJ1-1
CASSAAEAFF
>TRBV27|TRBJ1-5
CASSHHPVNQPQHF
>TRBV7-2|TRBJ2-7
CASSFRQGLTYEQYF
>TRBV12-3/TRBV12-4|TRBJ1-3
CASRLSPVDAGNTIYF
>TRBV28|TRBJ2-7
CASSFKPGQGTYEQYF
>TRBV5-1|TRBJ2-2
CASSWTGDNTGELFF
>TRBV7-8|TRBJ2-7
CASSLGTGDSYEQYF